These T cell receptor beta chains were read from a single sample in a study of Ad26.COV2.S vaccination and SARS-CoV-2 variants. Sequencing used immunoSEQ multiplex PCR; TCRdb keeps in-frame clones, though not all of them. The sample records some 250,000 clones, over 75% being singletons. Specimen: peripheral blood, collected in a trial of Ad26.COV2.S vaccine versus placebo. These receptors all stem from a person between 18 and 65 years old who received the Ad26.COV2.S COVID-19 vaccine or a placebo. Both conserved end residues are part of each CDR3. A D gene is named only where the DNA matches it firmly. Rows may omit the clone size; those that give it use once, few, many or a size class.

v_gene,abundance,d_gene,len,j_gene,CDR3nt,CDR3aa
TRBV28,once,TRBD2,16,TRBJ2-1,TGTGCCAGCAGTCGCCTGACTAGCGGGGGGTACAATGAGCAGTTCTTC,CASSRLTSGGYNEQFF
TRBV15,.,TRBD1,14,TRBJ2-1,TGTGCCACCACCGTAGACAGGGCTAACAATGAGCAGTTCTTC,CATTVDRANNEQFF
TRBV10-3,.,.,12,TRBJ1-1,TGTGCCATCAGTGGAGGGTTCGCTGAAGCTTTCTTT,CAISGGFAEAFF
TRBV19,.,TRBD2,19,TRBJ2-2,TGTGCCAGTAGTAAAAAGACTAGCGGGAGTATATTGGGCACCGGGGAGCTGTTTTTT,CASSKKTSGSILGTGELFF
TRBV6-2/TRBV6-3,.,TRBD2,15,TRBJ2-5,TGTGCCAGCAGTACCCGCGGGGGGTGGCAAGAGACCCAGTACTTC,CASSTRGGWQETQYF
TRBV7-9,.,.,16,TRBJ2-2,TGTGCCAGCACCTCTTTTAGGGCGGGAACCACCGGGGAGCTGTTTTTT,CASTSFRAGTTGELFF
TRBV15,.,.,16,TRBJ2-3,TGTGCCACCAGCCCCATCCAATGGTCGGGCACAGATACGCAGTATTTT,CATSPIQWSGTDTQYF
TRBV7-2,.,.,13,TRBJ2-7,TGTGCCAGCAGCTTAACGGGGGCGGGAGAGCAGTACTTC,CASSLTGAGEQYF
TRBV24-1,.,.,16,TRBJ1-5,TGTGCCACCAGTGACCCCACCTACGGACCCCATCAGCCCCAGCATTTT,CATSDPTYGPHQPQHF
TRBV18,.,.,13,TRBJ1-5,TGTGCCAGCTCACCGACAGTGGATCAGCCCCAGCATTTT,CASSPTVDQPQHF
TRBV2,.,TRBD2,16,TRBJ2-1,TGTGCCAGCAGTGAAGTCCGGACTAGCGGGAGTGGTGAGCAGTTCTTC,CASSEVRTSGSGEQFF
TRBV28,once,TRBD1,17,TRBJ1-2,TGTGCCAGCAGTCCACCATCTATCGGGACAGTGCTTGGGGGCTACACCTTC,CASSPPSIGTVLGGYTF
TRBV15,.,TRBD1,17,TRBJ2-5,TGTGCCACCAGCAGAGATAATCTGAGGACAGGGCGAGAGACCCAGTACTTC,CATSRDNLRTGRETQYF
TRBV27,.,TRBD1,16,TRBJ2-5,TGTGCCAGCAGTTCCGCTCGCCGGGACAGCCAAGAGACCCAGTACTTC,CASSSARRDSQETQYF
TRBV28,.,TRBD2,17,TRBJ2-7,TGTGCCAGCAGTTTATCGGGGCTAGCGGGGAGCTCCTACGAGCAGTACTTC,CASSLSGLAGSSYEQYF
TRBV7-2,.,.,15,TRBJ2-1,TGTGCCAGCACAGACGGGGGCCTCACATTCAATGAGCAGTTCTTC,CASTDGGLTFNEQFF
TRBV2,.,.,13,TRBJ1-2,TGTGCCAGCAGTGGCGGCAACCTCTATGGCTACACCTTC,CASSGGNLYGYTF
TRBV28,.,.,16,TRBJ2-3,TGTGCCAGCAGTTTAGGTCTCGGCGTTATCACAGATACGCAGTATTTT,CASSLGLGVITDTQYF
TRBV29-1,few,TRBD1,14,TRBJ1-2,TGCAGCGTTGCAGTAGGGGGCAGCAACTATGGCTACACCTTC,CSVAVGGSNYGYTF
TRBV4-1,.,.,19,TRBJ2-3,TGCGCCAGCAGCCAAGGCCTCCTCGGGTTAGGGGGAGTCACAGATACGCAGTATTTT,CASSQGLLGLGGVTDTQYF
TRBV19,.,.,14,TRBJ1-2,TGTGCCAGTAGTTCCCTGGGACTATCCTATGGCTACACCTTC,CASSSLGLSYGYTF
TRBV18,.,.,15,TRBJ2-1,TGTGCCAGCTCACCAGTGGGCAGCTCCTACAATGAGCAGTTCTTC,CASSPVGSSYNEQFF